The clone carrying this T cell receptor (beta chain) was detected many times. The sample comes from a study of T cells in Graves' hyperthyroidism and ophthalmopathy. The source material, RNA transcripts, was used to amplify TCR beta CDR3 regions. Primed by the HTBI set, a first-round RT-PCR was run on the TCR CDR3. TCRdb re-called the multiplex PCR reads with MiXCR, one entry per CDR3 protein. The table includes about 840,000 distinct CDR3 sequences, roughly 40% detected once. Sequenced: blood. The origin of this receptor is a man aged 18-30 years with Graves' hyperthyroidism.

The CDR3 region is CSVEDLVGYGYTF. The DNA of the CDR3 is TGCAGCGTTGAAGATCTGGTGGGCTATGGCTACACCTTC. This chain joins TRBV29-1 and TRBJ1-2; D remains ambiguous. Germline values: CDR1 SQVTM, CDR2 ANQGSEA. The CDR3 spans 13 residues. V was clipped by 0 bases and J by 4 bases, with 9 bases between them.